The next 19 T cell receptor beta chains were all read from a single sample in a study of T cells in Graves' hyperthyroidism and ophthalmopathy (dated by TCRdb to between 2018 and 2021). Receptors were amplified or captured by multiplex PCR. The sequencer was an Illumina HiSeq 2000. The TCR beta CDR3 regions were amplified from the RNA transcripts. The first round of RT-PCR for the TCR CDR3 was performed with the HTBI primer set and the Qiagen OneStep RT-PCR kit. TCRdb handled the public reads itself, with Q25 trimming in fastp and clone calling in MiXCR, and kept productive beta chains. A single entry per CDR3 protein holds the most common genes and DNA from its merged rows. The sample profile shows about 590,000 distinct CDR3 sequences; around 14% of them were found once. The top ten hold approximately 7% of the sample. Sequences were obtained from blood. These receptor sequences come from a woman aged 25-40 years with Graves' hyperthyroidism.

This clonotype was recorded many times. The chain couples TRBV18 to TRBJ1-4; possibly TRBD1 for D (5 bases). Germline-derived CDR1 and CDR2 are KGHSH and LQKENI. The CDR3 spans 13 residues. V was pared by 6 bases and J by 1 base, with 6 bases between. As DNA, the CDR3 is TGTGCCAGCTCCCAGGGAACTAATGAAAAACTGTTTTTT. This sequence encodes CASSQGTNEKLFF.

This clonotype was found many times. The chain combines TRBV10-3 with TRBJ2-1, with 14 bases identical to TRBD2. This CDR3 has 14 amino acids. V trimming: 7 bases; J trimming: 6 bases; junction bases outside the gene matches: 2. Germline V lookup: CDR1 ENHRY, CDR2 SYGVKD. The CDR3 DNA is TGTGCCATCACCGGGACTAGCGGGAGCAATGAGCAGTTCTTC. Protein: CAITGTSGSNEQFF.

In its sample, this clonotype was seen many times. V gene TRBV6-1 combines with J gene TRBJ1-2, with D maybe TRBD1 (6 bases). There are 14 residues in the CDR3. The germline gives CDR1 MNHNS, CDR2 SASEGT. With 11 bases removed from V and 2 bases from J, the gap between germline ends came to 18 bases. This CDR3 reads CACGAGHQNYGYTF. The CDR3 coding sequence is TGTGCCTGTGGGGCGGGACACCAGAACTATGGCTACACCTTC.

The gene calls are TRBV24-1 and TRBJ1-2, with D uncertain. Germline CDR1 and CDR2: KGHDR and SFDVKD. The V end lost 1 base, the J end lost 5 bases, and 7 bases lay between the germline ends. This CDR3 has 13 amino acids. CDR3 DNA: TGTGCCACCAGTGATTTTAATAATTATGGCTACACCTTC. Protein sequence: CATSDFNNYGYTF.

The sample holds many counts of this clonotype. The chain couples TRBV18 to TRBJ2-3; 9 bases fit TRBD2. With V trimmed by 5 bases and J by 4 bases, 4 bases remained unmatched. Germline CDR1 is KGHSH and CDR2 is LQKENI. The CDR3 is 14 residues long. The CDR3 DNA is TGTGCCAGCTCATCGGCGGGGGGGCCAGATACGCAGTATTTT. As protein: CASSSAGGPDTQYF.

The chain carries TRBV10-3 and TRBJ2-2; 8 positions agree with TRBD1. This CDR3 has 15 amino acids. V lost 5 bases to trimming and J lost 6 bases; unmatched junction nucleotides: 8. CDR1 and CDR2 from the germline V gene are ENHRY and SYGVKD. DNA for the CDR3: TGTGCCATCAGTCCCGACAGGGGAGACGCCGGGGAGCTGTTTTTT. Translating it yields CAISPDRGDAGELFF.

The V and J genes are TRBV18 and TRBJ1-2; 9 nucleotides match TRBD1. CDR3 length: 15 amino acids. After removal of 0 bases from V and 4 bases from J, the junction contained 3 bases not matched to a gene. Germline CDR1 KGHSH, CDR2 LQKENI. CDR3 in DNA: TGTGCCAGCTCACCACCCGGGACAGGGACCTATGGCTACACCTTC. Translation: CASSPPGTGTYGYTF.

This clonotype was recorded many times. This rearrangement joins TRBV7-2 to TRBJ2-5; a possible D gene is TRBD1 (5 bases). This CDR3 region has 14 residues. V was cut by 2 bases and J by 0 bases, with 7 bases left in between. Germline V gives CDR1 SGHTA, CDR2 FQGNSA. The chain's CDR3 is CASSLQDNQETQYF. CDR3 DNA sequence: TGTGCCAGCAGCTTACAGGACAACCAAGAGACCCAGTACTTC.

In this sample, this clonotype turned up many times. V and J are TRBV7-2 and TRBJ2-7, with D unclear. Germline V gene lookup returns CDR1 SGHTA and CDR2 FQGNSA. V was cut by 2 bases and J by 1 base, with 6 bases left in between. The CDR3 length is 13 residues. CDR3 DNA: TGTGCCAGCAGCTTACGAGAGTCCTACGAGCAGTACTTC. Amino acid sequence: CASSLRESYEQYF.

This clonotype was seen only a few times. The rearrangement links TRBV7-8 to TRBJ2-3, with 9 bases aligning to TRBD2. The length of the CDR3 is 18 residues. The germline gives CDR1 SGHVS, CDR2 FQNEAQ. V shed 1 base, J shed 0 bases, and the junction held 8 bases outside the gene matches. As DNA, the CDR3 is TGTGCCAGCAGCTTAGAACTCACTAGCGGGCCTAGCACAGATACGCAGTATTTT. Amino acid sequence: CASSLELTSGPSTDTQYF. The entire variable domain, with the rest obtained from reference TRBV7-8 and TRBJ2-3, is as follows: GAGVSQSPRYKVAKRGQDVALRCDPISGHVSLFWYQQALGQGPEFLTYFQNEAQLDKSGLPSDRFFAERPEGSVSTLKIQRTQQEDSAVYLCASSLELTSGPSTDTQYFGPGTRLTVL.

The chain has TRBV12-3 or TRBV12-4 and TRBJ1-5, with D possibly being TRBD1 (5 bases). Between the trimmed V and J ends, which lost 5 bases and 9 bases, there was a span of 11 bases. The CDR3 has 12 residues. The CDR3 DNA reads TGTGCCAGCAGTGTTCGGGACCGGCCCCAGCATTTT. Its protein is CASSVRDRPQHF.

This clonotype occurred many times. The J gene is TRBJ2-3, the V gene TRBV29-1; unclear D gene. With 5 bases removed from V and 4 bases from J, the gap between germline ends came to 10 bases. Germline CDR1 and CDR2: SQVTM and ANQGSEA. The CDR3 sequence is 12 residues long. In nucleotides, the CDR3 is TGCAGCGTTCGACAAAGCCCAGATACGCAGTATTTT. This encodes CSVRQSPDTQYF.

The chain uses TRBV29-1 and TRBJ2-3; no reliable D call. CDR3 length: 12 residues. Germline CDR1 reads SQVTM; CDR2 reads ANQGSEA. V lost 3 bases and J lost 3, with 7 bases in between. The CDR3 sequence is CSVDETTDTQYF. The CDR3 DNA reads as TGCAGCGTTGACGAAACAACAGATACGCAGTATTTT.

CDR3: CASSLRVGLNYNEQFF. The DNA of the CDR3 is TGTGCCAGCAGCTTGCGAGTGGGACTAAACTACAATGAGCAGTTCTTC. The chain couples TRBV13 to TRBJ2-1; 7 bases map to TRBD2. Losses at the gene ends were 3 bases for V and 3 bases for J; bases not matched to a gene: 8. The germline V gene has CDR1 PRHDT and CDR2 FYEKMQ (reference sequence). The CDR3 totals 16 residues.

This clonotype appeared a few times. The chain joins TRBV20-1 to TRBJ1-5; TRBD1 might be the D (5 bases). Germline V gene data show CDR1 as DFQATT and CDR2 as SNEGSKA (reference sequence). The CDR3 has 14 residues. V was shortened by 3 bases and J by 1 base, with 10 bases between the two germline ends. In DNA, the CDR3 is TGCAGTGCTAGGGGAGGGGTAAGCAATCAGCCCCAGCATTTT. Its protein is CSARGGVSNQPQHF.

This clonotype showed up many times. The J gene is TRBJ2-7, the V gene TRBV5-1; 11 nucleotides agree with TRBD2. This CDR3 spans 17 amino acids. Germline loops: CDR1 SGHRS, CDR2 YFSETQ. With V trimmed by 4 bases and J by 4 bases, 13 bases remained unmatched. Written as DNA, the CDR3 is TGCGCCAGCAGCCCTTTGGGGACTAGCGGAAAATTTTACGAGCAGTACTTC. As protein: CASSPLGTSGKFYEQYF.

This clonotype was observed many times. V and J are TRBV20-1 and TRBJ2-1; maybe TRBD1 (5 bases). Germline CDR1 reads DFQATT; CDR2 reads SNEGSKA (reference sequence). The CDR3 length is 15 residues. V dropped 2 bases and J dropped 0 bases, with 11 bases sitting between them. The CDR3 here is CSARQGSLSYNEQFF. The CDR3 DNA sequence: TGCAGTGCTAGACAGGGTTCCCTCTCCTACAATGAGCAGTTCTTC.

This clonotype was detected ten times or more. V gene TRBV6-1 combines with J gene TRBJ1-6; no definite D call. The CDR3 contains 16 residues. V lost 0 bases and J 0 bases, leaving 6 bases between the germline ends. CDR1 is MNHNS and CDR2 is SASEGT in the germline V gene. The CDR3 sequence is CASSEARSSYNSPLHF. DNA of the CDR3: TGTGCCAGCAGTGAAGCGCGGAGCTCCTATAATTCACCCCTCCACTTT.

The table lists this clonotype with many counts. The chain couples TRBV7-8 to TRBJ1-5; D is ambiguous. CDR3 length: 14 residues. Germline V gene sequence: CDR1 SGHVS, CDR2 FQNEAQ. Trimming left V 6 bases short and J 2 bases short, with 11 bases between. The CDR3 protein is CASRGGLGNQPQHF. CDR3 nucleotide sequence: TGTGCCAGCAGGGGCGGCCTTGGCAATCAGCCCCAGCATTTT.